These 28 T cell receptor beta chains were sequenced from one sample in a study of OX40 agonist ivuxolimab in advanced cancers. Sequencing used immunoSEQ multiplex PCR; TCRdb keeps in-frame clones, though not all of them. Here the sample spans 75,000 to 100,000 clones, approximately 91% being singletons. Here the sequenced sample was CD4+ or CD8+ T cells sorted from blood, taken in a trial of the OX40 agonist ivuxolimab. The receptors were gathered from an adult with an advanced solid tumor such as melanoma, head and neck, liver or kidney cancer.

The chain uses TRBV2 and TRBJ2-1; 8 bases fit TRBD2. Germline lookup yields CDR1 SNHLY and CDR2 FYNNEI. This CDR3 has 15 amino acids. The ends lost 4 bases at V and 1 base at J; junction bases unmatched: 3. The CDR3 sequence: CASSVSGDSYNEQFF. The CDR3 DNA reads TGTGCCAGCAGTGTTAGCGGGGATTCCTACAATGAGCAGTTCTTC.

The chain has TRBV10-3 and TRBJ2-7; 14 bases are shared with TRBD2. J gave up 6 bases and V 7 bases, and 11 bases lay outside the gene matches. Germline V gives CDR1 ENHRY, CDR2 SYGVKD. CDR3 size: 16 residues. CDR3 in DNA: TGTGCCATCACCCCGACTAGCGGGGGGGCTTCAGGCGAGCAGTACTTC. Translation gives CAITPTSGGASGEQYF.

This chain links TRBV5-1 with TRBJ2-5; maybe TRBD2 (5 bases). Trimming shortened V by 4 bases and J by 1 base, and 8 bases separated the two germline ends. The CDR3 covers 13 residues. Germline V lookup: CDR1 SGHRS, CDR2 YFSETQ. CDR3 in DNA: TGCGCCAGCAGCCGGAGCGGCCAAGAGACCCAGTACTTC. Translating gives CASSRSGQETQYF.

This clone appeared a single time. The rearrangement joins TRBV18 to TRBJ1-3; D might be TRBD1 (6 bases). The ends were cut back, 6 bases at V and 0 bases at J, with 12 bases in the middle. Germline V gene data show CDR1 as KGHSH and CDR2 as LQKENI. The CDR3 consists of 15 residues. The CDR3 DNA sequence: TGTGCCAGCTCGGACTGGACAGTCTCTGGAAACACCATATATTTT. The encoded protein is CASSDWTVSGNTIYF.

A few counts support this clone. This chain uses TRBV27 with TRBJ1-5; D call uncertain. CDR3 length: 12 amino acids. Trimming removed 5 bases from V and 9 bases from J, with 11 bases in between. Looked up from germline, CDR1 is MNHEY and CDR2 is SMNVEV (reference sequence). The CDR3, as DNA: TGTGCCAGCAGTGAAGGGTTTTCGCCCCAGCATTTT. This encodes CASSEGFSPQHF.

The chain carries TRBV5-1 and TRBJ1-2, with a possible D match to TRBD1 (5 bases). Looked up from germline, CDR1 is SGHRS and CDR2 is YFSETQ. The CDR3 runs to 13 residues. V lost 4 bases to trimming and J lost 4 bases, with 11 bases between them. CDR3 DNA: TGCGCCAGCAGCAGAACAGACAGCTATGGCTACACCTTC. Its translation is CASSRTDSYGYTF.

This rearrangement joins TRBV7-6 to TRBJ2-5; 8 nucleotides agree with TRBD2. This CDR3 is 16 amino acids long. The germline gives CDR1 SGHVS, CDR2 FNYEAQ. The trim removed 5 bases at V and 4 bases at J, leaving 12 bases unmatched. The CDR3, as DNA: TGTGCCAGCAGCCAACGGGGCGGGAGGAGGTCAGAGACCCAGTACTTC. Translated: CASSQRGGRRSETQYF.

This chain's CDR3 is CASSPIGTGQETQYF. The CDR3 DNA sequence: TGTGCCAGCTCACCAATAGGGACAGGCCAAGAGACCCAGTACTTC. The gene calls are TRBV18 and TRBJ2-5; 8 bases match TRBD1. V lost 2 bases, J lost 1 base, and 3 bases stayed unmatched. This CDR3 contains 15 residues. The V gene's germline CDR1 is KGHSH and CDR2 LQKENI.

The J gene is TRBJ2-7, the V gene TRBV25-1; D remains unclear. CDR1 and CDR2 (germline): MGHDK, SYGVNS. V lost 6 bases to trimming and J lost 0 bases, with 6 bases between them. The CDR3 runs to 12 residues. The DNA for the CDR3 is TGTGCCAGCAGAGGTGGCTCCTACGAGCAGTACTTC. Amino acid sequence: CASRGGSYEQYF.

The rearrangement links TRBV7-2 to TRBJ2-1; 11 positions match TRBD2. With 4 bases clipped from V and 9 bases from J, the junction kept 11 bases outside the gene matches. This CDR3 spans 16 amino acids. Germline V gene lookup returns CDR1 SGHTA and CDR2 FQGNSA. CDR3 amino acids: CASSSSSGGPSVEQFF. As DNA, the CDR3 is TGTGCCAGCAGCTCTTCTAGCGGGGGGCCTTCGGTTGAGCAGTTCTTC.

The chain uses TRBV30 and TRBJ1-4; a weak D match, TRBD1 (5 bases). Trimming removed 6 bases at V and 7 bases at J, with 18 bases between. Germline V gene lookup returns CDR1 GTSNPN and CDR2 SVGIG (reference sequence). The CDR3 runs to 14 residues. CDR3 protein: CACPWGGSAEKLFF. The DNA for the CDR3 is TGTGCCTGCCCCTGGGGGGGTTCAGCTGAAAAACTGTTTTTT.

The J gene is TRBJ1-1, the V gene TRBV11-2, with unresolved D. V was clipped by 5 bases and J by 0 bases, with 10 bases between them. The germline CDR1 and CDR2 sequences are SGHAT and FQNNGV. The CDR3 is made up of 14 amino acids. CDR3 DNA: TGTGCCAGCAGCGCCCAGCTTCTGAACACTGAAGCTTTCTTT. Its translation: CASSAQLLNTEAFF.

The chain combines TRBV7-6 with TRBJ2-7; tentatively, D is TRBD2 (7 bases). The germline V gene encodes CDR1 SGHVS and CDR2 FNYEAQ. This CDR3 is built from 15 residues. Trimming removed 5 bases from V and 3 bases from J, with 17 bases in between. In nucleotides, the CDR3 is TGTGCCAGCAGCCTCCAAAGGGGGGAGGGCTACGAGCAGTACTTC. Protein sequence: CASSLQRGEGYEQYF.

This clone came up once. The chain combines TRBV25-1 with TRBJ2-3; 13 nucleotides line up with TRBD2. The germline V gene encodes CDR1 MGHDK and CDR2 SYGVNS. Trimming removed 8 bases from V and 3 bases from J; junction bases left unmatched: 8. This CDR3 has 16 amino acids. The CDR3 sequence: CASGGWTSGRTDTQYF. CDR3 DNA: TGTGCCAGCGGCGGATGGACTAGCGGGAGAACAGATACGCAGTATTTT.

The rearrangement uses TRBV28 and TRBJ1-5, with TRBD1 matching 8 bases. The germline gives CDR1 MDHEN, CDR2 SYDVKM. Losses at the gene ends were 3 bases for V and 3 bases for J; bases not matched to a gene: 4. The CDR3 length is 15 residues. Here the CDR3 DNA reads TGTGCCAGCAGTTTGGCAGGGGGCATCAATCAGCCCCAGCATTTT. Translation gives CASSLAGGINQPQHF. Variable domain in full (rest from reference TRBV28 and TRBJ1-5): DVKVTQSSRYLVKRTGEKVFLECVQDMDHENMFWYRQDPGLGLRLIYFSYDVKMKEKGDIPEGYSVSREKKERFSLILESASTNQTSMYLCASSLAGGINQPQHFGDGTRLSIL.

This clone was recorded once. The chain is built from TRBV19 and TRBJ2-7; possible D gene TRBD1, 5 bases. The CDR3 is 13 amino acids. Germline V gene data show CDR1 as LNHDA and CDR2 as SQIVND (reference sequence). V lost 5 bases to trimming and J lost 2 bases, with 10 bases between them. The CDR3 reads CASSPDTTYEQYF. CDR3 nucleotide sequence: TGTGCCAGTAGTCCGGACACCACCTACGAGCAGTACTTC.

The genes are TRBV5-4 and TRBJ2-3; no clear D. This CDR3 spans 13 amino acids. The germline V gene encodes CDR1 SGHNT and CDR2 YYREEE (reference sequence). Trimming shortened V by 0 bases and J by 6 bases, and 8 bases separated the two germline ends. CDR3 DNA sequence: TGTGCCAGCAGCTTGGATGCGCTTGATACGCAGTATTTT. Its protein is CASSLDALDTQYF.

The sample holds a few counts of this clone. The chain combines TRBV4-1 with TRBJ2-3; 8 bases fit TRBD2. From germline, CDR1 is MGHRA and CDR2 YSYEKL. The CDR3 totals 17 residues. The ends lost 0 bases at V and 6 bases at J; junction bases unmatched: 11. CDR3 sequence: CASSQESGGPTGDTQYF. The CDR3 DNA reads TGCGCCAGCAGCCAAGAGAGCGGGGGCCCCACTGGGGATACGCAGTATTTT.

For the CDR3, the DNA is TGTGCCAGTAACCGGCAGGGCCAAGAGACCCAGTACTTC. It is translated as CASNRQGQETQYF. The chain recombines TRBV19 with TRBJ2-5, with D possibly matching TRBD1 (5 bases). This CDR3 spans 13 amino acids. CDR1 LNHDA and CDR2 SQIVND come from the germline V gene (reference sequence). The germline V and J ends were trimmed by 7 bases and 1 base, with 10 bases remaining between them.

The CDR3 is CASSLLAGVQETQYF. The CDR3 DNA sequence: TGTGCCAGCAGCTTACTAGCGGGAGTCCAAGAGACCCAGTACTTC. V is TRBV13 and J is TRBJ2-5; 10 bases match TRBD2. Germline loops: CDR1 PRHDT, CDR2 FYEKMQ (reference sequence). The CDR3 has 15 residues. Trimming cost V 2 bases and J 1 base; bases outside gene matches: 1.

V is TRBV7-2 and J is TRBJ2-1; 8 nucleotides agree with TRBD1. Trimming took 5 bases from V and 2 from J; bases not matched to a gene: 14. Germline V gene lookup returns CDR1 SGHTA and CDR2 FQGNSA. This CDR3 spans 18 amino acids. This CDR3 is CASSLPKDRAHTYNEQFF. The CDR3 DNA reads as TGTGCCAGCAGCCTACCCAAGGACAGGGCCCATACCTACAATGAGCAGTTCTTC.

V and J are TRBV5-1 and TRBJ2-5, with a tentative D call TRBD2 (6 bases). Trimming cost V 3 bases and J 5 bases, with 17 bases left between them. In germline, CDR1 is SGHRS, CDR2 YFSETQ. CDR3 length equals 15 residues. The CDR3 is CASSSGSLPGETQYF. CDR3 DNA sequence: TGCGCCAGCAGCTCCGGGAGCCTACCCGGGGAGACCCAGTACTTC.

This chain links TRBV27 with TRBJ1-5; a possible D gene is TRBD1 (5 bases). Trimming took off 5 bases at V and 3 bases at J, with 14 bases between the two ends. Germline assignment: CDR1 MNHEY and CDR2 SMNVEV (reference sequence). CDR3 size: 15 residues. In DNA form, the CDR3 reads TGTGCCAGCAGTGGGGGTAGCCTGGTCAATCAGCCCCAGCATTTT. Translated, it gives CASSGGSLVNQPQHF.

The DNA for the CDR3 is TGTGCCAGCAGCGTAGGGACAGGGTTCAATGAGCAGTTCTTC. Its protein product is CASSVGTGFNEQFF. The V call is TRBV9, the J call TRBJ2-1, with 8 nucleotides matching TRBD1. The germline gives CDR1 SGDLS, CDR2 YYNGEE. The CDR3 totals 14 residues. Losses at the gene ends were 0 bases for V and 6 bases for J; bases not matched to a gene: 2.

V usage is TRBV28 and J usage is TRBJ2-7; the match to TRBD1 covers 7 bases. This CDR3 spans 15 amino acids. The germline gives CDR1 MDHEN, CDR2 SYDVKM. Trimming removed 5 bases from V and 3 bases from J; junction bases left unmatched: 10. The CDR3 protein is CASSRLATGNYEQYF. The CDR3 region has the DNA TGTGCCAGCAGTCGCTTAGCGACAGGGAACTACGAGCAGTACTTC. The complete variable domain, with remaining parts taken from reference TRBV28 and TRBJ2-7, reads DVKVTQSSRYLVKRTGEKVFLECVQDMDHENMFWYRQDPGLGLRLIYFSYDVKMKEKGDIPEGYSVSREKKERFSLILESASTNQTSMYLCASSRLATGNYEQYFGPGTRLTVT.

This clone was observed a few times. The chain carries TRBV9 and TRBJ2-2, with 8 bases identical to TRBD2. Germline CDR1 is SGDLS and CDR2 is YYNGEE. Trimming took 4 bases from V and 4 from J; bases not matched to a gene: 9. The CDR3 length is 16 residues. The CDR3 region has the DNA TGTGCCAGCAGCCGATACGGGGGGGCTGGCACCGGGGAGCTGTTTTTT. This codes for CASSRYGGAGTGELFF.

The chain combines TRBV30 with TRBJ1-5; 11 bases align to TRBD1. The CDR3 totals 14 residues. In germline, CDR1 is GTSNPN, CDR2 SVGIG (reference sequence). With 5 bases clipped from V and 4 bases from J, the junction kept 4 bases outside the gene matches. The CDR3 bases are TGTGCCTGGGGGACAGGGGGTAGGAATCAGCCCCAGCATTTT. Translation: CAWGTGGRNQPQHF.

V gene TRBV15 combines with J gene TRBJ2-5, with 7 positions matching TRBD2. The ends lost 0 bases at V and 1 base at J; junction bases unmatched: 5. Germline loops: CDR1 LNHNV, CDR2 YYDKDF (reference sequence). The CDR3 covers 16 residues. The DNA of the CDR3 is TGTGCCACCAGCAGAGATTCCGCTAGCGGCCAAGAGACCCAGTACTTC. It codes for CATSRDSASGQETQYF.